This T cell receptor beta chain was captured by sequencing in a study of cytomegalovirus exposure and HLA in healthy donors. Notes on the study in general: Both high specificity and high sensitivity reportedly marked the classifier's diagnosis of cytomegalovirus status. Relative to equally common others, HLA-associated TCR beta chains showed greater clonal expansion in a later analysis.

It was with 60 Vbeta and 13 Jbeta primers that the PCR ran. Sequencing used immunoSEQ multiplex PCR; TCRdb keeps in-frame clones, though not all of them. The table has under 250,000 clones, less than 85% seen once. This clone was counted a few times. As yet, its antigen is unknown. V lost 5 bases, J lost 4 bases, and 6 bases stayed unmatched. This CDR3 contains 14 residues. Germline-derived CDR1 and CDR2 are SNHLY and FYNNEI. The TCR was taken from a man younger than 35 in good health and CMV-seronegative. The V call is TRBV2, the J call TRBJ1-2, with 8 bases fitting TRBD1. Sequenced sample: PBMCs. The CDR3 region has the DNA TGTGCCAGCAGTCCCGGGACAGGAGTCTATGGCTACACCTTC. It yields the protein CASSPGTGVYGYTF.